The sequence of this T cell receptor (beta chain) was determined in a study of cytomegalovirus exposure and HLA in healthy donors. Study outcomes and limitations: As was reported, the HLA-A and HLA-B alleles of most subjects were accurately predicted from TCR beta sequences. It was only CMV serostatus that was available as immune exposure information.

PCR used 60 Vbeta primers and 13 Jbeta primers. TCRdb's copy holds only in-frame clones and misses some; the assay was immunoSEQ multiplex PCR. The table shows approximately 120,000 clones, with around 74% occurring only once. As for this clone: What it recognizes is unknown.

The CDR3 length is 16 residues. The germline V gene has CDR1 MGHRA and CDR2 YSYEKL. V lost 6 bases, J lost 5 bases, and 13 bases stayed unmatched. The V call is TRBV4-1, the J call TRBJ1-1; 9 bases are shared with TRBD1. The TCR was taken from a woman between 45 and 60 years old in good health and CMV-seropositive. The sample consisted of PBMCs. CDR3 bases: TGCGCCAGCAGGAATCCGACAGGGGGATGGGGGACTGAAGCTTTCTTT. Translating gives CASRNPTGGWGTEAFF.